The text below deals with one T cell receptor beta chain. This sample was included in a study of T cell changes during pregnancy in multiple sclerosis. Method: immunoSEQ multiplex PCR; TCRdb's copy keeps in-frame clones and lacks some. The data show around 31,000 clones, 90% seen once. Germline values: CDR1 SEHNR, CDR2 FQNEAQ (reference sequence). The CDR3 extends over 15 amino acids. Unmatched junction bases numbered 1, after V lost 5 bases and J lost 1 base. This chain uses TRBV7-9 with TRBJ2-3; 12 bases fit TRBD2. The sequenced sample was CD8+ T cells from peripheral blood mononuclear cells, obtained in the second trimester of pregnancy. The receptor's source is a female donor with multiple sclerosis, enrolled in a pregnancy study. Here the CDR3 DNA reads TGTGCCAGCAGCCGGACTAGCGGGGGCACAGATACGCAGTATTTT. This encodes CASSRTSGGTDTQYF.